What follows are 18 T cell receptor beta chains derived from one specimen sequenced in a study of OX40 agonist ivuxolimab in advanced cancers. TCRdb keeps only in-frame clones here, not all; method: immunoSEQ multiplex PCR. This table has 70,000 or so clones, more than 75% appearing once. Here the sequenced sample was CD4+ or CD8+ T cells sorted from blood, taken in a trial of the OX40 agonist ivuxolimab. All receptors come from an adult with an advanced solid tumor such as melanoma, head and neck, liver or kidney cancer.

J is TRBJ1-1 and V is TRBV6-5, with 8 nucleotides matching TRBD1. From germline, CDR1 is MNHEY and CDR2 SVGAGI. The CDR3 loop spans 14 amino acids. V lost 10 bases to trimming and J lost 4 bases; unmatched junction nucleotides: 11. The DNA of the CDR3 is TGTGCCATCAGAGAAGACAGGGGTAGCACTGAAGCTTTCTTT. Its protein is CAIREDRGSTEAFF.

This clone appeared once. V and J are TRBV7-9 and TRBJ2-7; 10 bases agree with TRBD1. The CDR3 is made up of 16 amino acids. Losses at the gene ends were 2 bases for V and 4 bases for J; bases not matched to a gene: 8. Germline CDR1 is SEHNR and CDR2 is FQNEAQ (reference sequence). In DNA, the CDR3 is TGTGCCAGCAGCTTAACAACGACAGGGGGCCGGTACGAGCAGTACTTC. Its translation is CASSLTTTGGRYEQYF.

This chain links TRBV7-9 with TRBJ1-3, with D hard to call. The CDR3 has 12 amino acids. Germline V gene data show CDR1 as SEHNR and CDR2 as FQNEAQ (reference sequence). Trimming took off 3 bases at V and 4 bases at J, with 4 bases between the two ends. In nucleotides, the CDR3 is TGTGCCAGCAGCTTTGAAGGAAACACCATATATTTT. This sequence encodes CASSFEGNTIYF.

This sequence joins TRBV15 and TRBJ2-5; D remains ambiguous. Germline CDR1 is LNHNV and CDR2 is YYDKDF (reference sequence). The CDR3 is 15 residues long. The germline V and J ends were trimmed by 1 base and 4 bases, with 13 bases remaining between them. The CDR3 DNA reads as TGTGCCACCAGCAGAGGGGTGAGGCCGCCAGAGACCCAGTACTTC. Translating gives CATSRGVRPPETQYF.

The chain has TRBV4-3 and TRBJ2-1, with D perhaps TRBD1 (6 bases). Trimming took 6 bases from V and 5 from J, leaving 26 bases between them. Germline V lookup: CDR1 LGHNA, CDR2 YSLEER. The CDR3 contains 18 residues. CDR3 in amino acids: CASSQGLIREQGDNEQFF. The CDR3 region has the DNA TGCGCCAGCAGTCAGGGATTAATTCGGGAACAGGGCGACAATGAGCAGTTCTTC.

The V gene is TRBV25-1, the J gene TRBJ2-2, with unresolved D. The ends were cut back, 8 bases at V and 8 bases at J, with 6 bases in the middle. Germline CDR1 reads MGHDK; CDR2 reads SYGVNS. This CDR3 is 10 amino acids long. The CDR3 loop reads CASWGGELFF. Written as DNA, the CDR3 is TGTGCCAGCTGGGGAGGGGAGCTGTTTTTT. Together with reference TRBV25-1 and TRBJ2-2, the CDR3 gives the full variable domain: EADIYQTPRYLVIGTGKKITLECSQTMGHDKMYWYQQDPGMELHLIHYSYGVNSTEKGDLSSESTVSRIRTEHFPLTLESARPSHTSQYLCASWGGELFFGEGSRLTVL.

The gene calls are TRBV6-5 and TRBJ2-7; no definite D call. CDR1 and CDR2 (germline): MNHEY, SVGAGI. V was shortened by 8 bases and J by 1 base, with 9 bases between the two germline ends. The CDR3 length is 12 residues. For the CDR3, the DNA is TGTGCCAGCGGCCCCCTGTCCTACGAGCAGTACTTC. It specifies CASGPLSYEQYF.

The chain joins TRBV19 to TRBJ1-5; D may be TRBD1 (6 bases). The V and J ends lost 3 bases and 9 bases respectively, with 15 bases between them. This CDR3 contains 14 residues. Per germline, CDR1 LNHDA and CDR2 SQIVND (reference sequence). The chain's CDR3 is CASSIQTGSGPQHF. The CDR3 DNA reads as TGTGCCAGTAGTATTCAGACAGGATCGGGGCCCCAGCATTTT.

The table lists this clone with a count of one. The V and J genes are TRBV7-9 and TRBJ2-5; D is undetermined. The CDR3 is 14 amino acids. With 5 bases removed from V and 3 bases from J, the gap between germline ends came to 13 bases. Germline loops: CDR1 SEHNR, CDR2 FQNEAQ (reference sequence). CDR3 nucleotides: TGTGCCAGCAGCCCCGGGCTAGTTGAAGAGACCCAGTACTTC. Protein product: CASSPGLVEETQYF.

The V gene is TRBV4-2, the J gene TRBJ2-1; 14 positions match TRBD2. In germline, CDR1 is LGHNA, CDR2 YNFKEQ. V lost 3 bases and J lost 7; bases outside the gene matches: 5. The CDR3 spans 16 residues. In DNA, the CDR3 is TGTGCCAGCAGCCAGGGACTAGCGGGAGTGAAGAATGAGCAGTTCTTC. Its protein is CASSQGLAGVKNEQFF.

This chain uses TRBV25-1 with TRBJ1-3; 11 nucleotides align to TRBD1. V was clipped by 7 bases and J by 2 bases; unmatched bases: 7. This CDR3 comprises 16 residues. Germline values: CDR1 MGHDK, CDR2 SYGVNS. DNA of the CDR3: TGTGCCAGCAAGGGGGACAGGGGGGCCCCTGGAAACACCATATATTTT. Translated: CASKGDRGAPGNTIYF.

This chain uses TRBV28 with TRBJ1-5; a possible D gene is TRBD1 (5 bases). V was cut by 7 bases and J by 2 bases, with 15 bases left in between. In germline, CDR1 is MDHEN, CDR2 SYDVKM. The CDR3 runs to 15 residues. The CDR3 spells CASTTNRQGNQPQHF. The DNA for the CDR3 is TGTGCCAGCACCACTAACAGGCAGGGCAATCAGCCCCAGCATTTT. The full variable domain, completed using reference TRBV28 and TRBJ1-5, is DVKVTQSSRYLVKRTGEKVFLECVQDMDHENMFWYRQDPGLGLRLIYFSYDVKMKEKGDIPEGYSVSREKKERFSLILESASTNQTSMYLCASTTNRQGNQPQHFGDGTRLSIL.

The CDR3 here is CAISESRLRSSYEQYF. The CDR3 DNA follows: TGTGCCATCAGTGAGTCCAGACTTAGAAGCTCCTACGAGCAGTACTTC. The V and J genes are TRBV10-3 and TRBJ2-7; D is unresolved. V was trimmed by 0 bases and J by 0 bases, leaving 12 bases between them. CDR1 is ENHRY and CDR2 is SYGVKD in the germline V gene. This CDR3 has 16 residues.

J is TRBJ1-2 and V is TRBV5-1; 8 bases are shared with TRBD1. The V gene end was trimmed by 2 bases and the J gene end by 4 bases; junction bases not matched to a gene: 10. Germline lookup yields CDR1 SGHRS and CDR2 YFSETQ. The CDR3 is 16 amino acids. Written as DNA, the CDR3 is TGCGCCAGCAGCTTCAGTGGGGACAGGTTATCCTATGGCTACACCTTC. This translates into CASSFSGDRLSYGYTF.

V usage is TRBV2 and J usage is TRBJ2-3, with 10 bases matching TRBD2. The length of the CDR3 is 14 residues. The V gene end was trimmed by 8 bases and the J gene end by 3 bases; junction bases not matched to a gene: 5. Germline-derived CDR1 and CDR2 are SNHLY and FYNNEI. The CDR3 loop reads CASDERGGTDTQYF. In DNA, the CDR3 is TGTGCCAGCGACGAGCGGGGGGGAACAGATACGCAGTATTTT.

The CDR3 sequence: CASRDRPYEQYF. The CDR3 nucleotides are TGTGCCAGCAGGGACAGACCCTACGAGCAGTACTTC. The J gene is TRBJ2-7, the V gene TRBV2; tentative D call: TRBD1 (6 bases). The CDR3 is 12 residues long. From germline, CDR1 is SNHLY and CDR2 FYNNEI. V lost 6 bases to trimming and J lost 2 bases, with 8 bases between them.

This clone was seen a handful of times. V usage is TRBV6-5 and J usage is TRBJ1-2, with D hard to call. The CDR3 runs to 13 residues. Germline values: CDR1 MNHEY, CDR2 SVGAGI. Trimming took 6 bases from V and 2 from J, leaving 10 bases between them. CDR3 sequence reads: CASRPTTNYGYTF. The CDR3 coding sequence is TGTGCCAGCAGGCCTACAACGAACTATGGCTACACCTTC.

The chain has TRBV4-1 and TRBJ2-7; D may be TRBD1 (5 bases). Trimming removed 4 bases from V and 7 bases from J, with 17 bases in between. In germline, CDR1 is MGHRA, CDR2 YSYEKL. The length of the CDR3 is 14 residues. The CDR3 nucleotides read TGCGCCAGCAGCCCATTCGCCAGGGCTGCGGAGCAGTACTTC. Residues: CASSPFARAAEQYF.